The T cell receptor beta chain described here comes from a study of tumor and adjacent non-tumor tissue in lung cancer. Details on this clonotype: This sequence may be a read error, since a much larger clone differs from it by one base.

This CDR3 comprises 14 residues. The J segment lost 2 bases and the V segment lost 7 bases, leaving 8 bases of the junction unmatched. CDR1 MNHEY and CDR2 SVGEGT come from the germline V gene. TCRbeta libraries were built with three rounds of nested PCR, modified from ARM-PCR. TCRdb reanalysed the multiplex PCR reads using MiXCR and keeps one entry per CDR3 protein. The table lists about 200,000 distinct CDR3 sequences, roughly 70% of them singletons. The template was RNA from unsorted bulk tissue. The chain combines TRBV6-2 or TRBV6-3 with TRBJ2-7, with 7 bases identical to TRBD1. Specimen: lung tumor tissue. The receptor comes from a man aged 55-75 years with non-small cell lung cancer. The CDR3 here is CASTTGTAPYEQYF. The CDR3 DNA follows: TGTGCCAGCACCACCGGGACAGCCCCCTACGAGCAGTACTTC.